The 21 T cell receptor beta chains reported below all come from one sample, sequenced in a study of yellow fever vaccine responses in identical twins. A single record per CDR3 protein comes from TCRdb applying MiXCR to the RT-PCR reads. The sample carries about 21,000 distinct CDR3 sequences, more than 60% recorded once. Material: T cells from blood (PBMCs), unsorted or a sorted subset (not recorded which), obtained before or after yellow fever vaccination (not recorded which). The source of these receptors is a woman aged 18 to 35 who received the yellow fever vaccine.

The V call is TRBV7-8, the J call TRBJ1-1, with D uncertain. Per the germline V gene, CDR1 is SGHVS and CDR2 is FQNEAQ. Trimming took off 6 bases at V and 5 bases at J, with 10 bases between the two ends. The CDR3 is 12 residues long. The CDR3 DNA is TGTGCCAGCAGTCTCGGACTAACTGAAGCTTTCTTT. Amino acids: CASSLGLTEAFF.

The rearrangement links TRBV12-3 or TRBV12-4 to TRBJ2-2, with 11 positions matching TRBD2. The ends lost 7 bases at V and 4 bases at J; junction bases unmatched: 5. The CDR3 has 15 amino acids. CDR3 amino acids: CASTQTSGVTGELFF. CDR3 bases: TGTGCCAGCACCCAGACTAGCGGGGTCACCGGGGAGCTGTTTTTT.

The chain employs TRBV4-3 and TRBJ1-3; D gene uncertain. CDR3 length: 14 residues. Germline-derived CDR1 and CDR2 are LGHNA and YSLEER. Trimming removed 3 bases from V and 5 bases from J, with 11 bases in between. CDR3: CASSQSPDRNTIYF. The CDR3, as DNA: TGCGCCAGCAGCCAGTCCCCCGACCGAAACACCATATATTTT.

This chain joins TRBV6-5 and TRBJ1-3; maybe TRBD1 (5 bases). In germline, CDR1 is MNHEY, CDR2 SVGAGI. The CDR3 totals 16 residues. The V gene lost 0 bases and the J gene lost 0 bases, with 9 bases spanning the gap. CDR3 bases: TGTGCCAGCAGTTACTCCGACAGCGGCTCTGGAAACACCATATATTTT. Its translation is CASSYSDSGSGNTIYF.

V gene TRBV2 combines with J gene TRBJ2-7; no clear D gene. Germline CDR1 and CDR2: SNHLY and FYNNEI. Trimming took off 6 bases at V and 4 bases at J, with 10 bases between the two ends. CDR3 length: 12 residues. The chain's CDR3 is CASSVGWYEQYV. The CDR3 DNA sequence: TGTGCCAGCAGCGTCGGGTGGTACGAGCAGTACGTC.

The DNA of the CDR3 is TGTGCCAGCAGTCCATTAGACGGGAGTGACGAGCAGTACTTC. As protein: CASSPLDGSDEQYF. This chain uses TRBV2 with TRBJ2-7, with D tentatively TRBD2 (6 bases). This CDR3 region has 14 residues. Germline assignment: CDR1 SNHLY and CDR2 FYNNEI. Trimming cost V 5 bases and J 5 bases, with 16 bases left between them.

The CDR3 is CASRATPSYEQYF. CDR3 bases: TGTGCCAGCAGGGCTACACCCTCCTACGAGCAGTACTTC. The chain is built from TRBV12-3 or TRBV12-4 and TRBJ2-7; D is uncertain. V lost 6 bases, J lost 0 bases, and 9 bases lay in between. The CDR3 contains 13 residues.

The CDR3 DNA reads as TGTGCCAGCAGCTTTGTATTCAGGGGCGAGACCCAGTACTTC. Protein product: CASSFVFRGETQYF. V and J are TRBV5-6 and TRBJ2-5; D may be TRBD1 (6 bases). Trimming pared 2 bases from V and 5 bases from J, leaving 13 bases between. The germline CDR1 and CDR2 sequences are SGHDT and YYEEEE. This CDR3 contains 14 residues.

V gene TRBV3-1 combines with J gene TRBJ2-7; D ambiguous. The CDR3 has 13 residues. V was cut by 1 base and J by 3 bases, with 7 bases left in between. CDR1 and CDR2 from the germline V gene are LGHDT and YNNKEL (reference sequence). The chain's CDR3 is CASSQANRYEQYF. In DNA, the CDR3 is TGTGCCAGCAGCCAAGCCAATCGCTACGAGCAGTACTTC.

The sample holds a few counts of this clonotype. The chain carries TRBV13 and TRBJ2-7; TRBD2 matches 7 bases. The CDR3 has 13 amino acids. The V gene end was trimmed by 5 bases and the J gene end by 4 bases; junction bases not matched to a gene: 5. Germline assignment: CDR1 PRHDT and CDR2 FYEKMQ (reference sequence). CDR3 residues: CASSGTGGYEQYF. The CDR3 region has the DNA TGTGCCAGCAGCGGGACGGGAGGTTACGAGCAGTACTTC.

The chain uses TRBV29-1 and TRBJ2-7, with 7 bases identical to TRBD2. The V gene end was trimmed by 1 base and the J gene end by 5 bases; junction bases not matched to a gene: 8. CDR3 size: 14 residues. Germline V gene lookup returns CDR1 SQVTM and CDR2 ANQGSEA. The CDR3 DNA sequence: TGCAGCGTTGAAGGGGAAGCGGGAACGGACGAGCAGTACTTC. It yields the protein CSVEGEAGTDEQYF.

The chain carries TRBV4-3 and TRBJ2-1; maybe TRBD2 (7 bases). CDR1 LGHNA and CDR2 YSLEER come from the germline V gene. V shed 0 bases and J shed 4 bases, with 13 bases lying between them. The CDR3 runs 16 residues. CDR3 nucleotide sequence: TGCGCCAGCAGCCAAGAAGGGGGGGCCCCTTACAATGAGCAGTTCTTC. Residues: CASSQEGGAPYNEQFF.

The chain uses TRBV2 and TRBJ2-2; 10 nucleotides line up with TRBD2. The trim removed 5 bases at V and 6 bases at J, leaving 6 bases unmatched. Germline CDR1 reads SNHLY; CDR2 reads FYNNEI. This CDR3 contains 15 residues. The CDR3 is CASSPGLAIPGELFF. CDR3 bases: TGTGCCAGCAGTCCGGGACTAGCGATTCCCGGGGAGCTGTTTTTT.

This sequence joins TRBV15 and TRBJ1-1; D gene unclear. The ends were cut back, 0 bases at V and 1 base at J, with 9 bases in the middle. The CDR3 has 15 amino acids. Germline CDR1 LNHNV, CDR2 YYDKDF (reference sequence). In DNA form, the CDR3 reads TGTGCCACCAGCAGAGACATGCGGGAGAACACTGAAGCTTTCTTT. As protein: CATSRDMRENTEAFF. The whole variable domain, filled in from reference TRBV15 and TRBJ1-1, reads DAMVIQNPRYQVTQFGKPVTLSCSQTLNHNVMYWYQQKSSQAPKLLFHYYDKDFNNEADTPDNFQSRRPNTSFCFLDIRSPGLGDTAMYLCATSRDMRENTEAFFGQGTRLTVV.

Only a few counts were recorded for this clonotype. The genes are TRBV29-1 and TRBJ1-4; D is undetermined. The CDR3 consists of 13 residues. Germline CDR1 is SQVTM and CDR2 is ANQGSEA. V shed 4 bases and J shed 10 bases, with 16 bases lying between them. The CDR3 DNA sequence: TGCAGCGTTGGGGCCTCGGGGATAGGAAAACTGTTTTTT. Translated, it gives CSVGASGIGKLFF.

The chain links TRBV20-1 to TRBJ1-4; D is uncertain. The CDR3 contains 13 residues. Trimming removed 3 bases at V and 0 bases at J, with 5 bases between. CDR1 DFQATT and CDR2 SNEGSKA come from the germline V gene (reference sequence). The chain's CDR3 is CSARGSTNEKLFF. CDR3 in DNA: TGCAGTGCTAGGGGCTCAACTAATGAAAAACTGTTTTTT.

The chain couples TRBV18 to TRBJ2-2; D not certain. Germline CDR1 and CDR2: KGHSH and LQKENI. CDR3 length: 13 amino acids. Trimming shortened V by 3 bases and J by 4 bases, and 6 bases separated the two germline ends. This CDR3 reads CASSPSSTGELFF. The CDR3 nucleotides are TGTGCCAGCTCACCTTCTAGCACCGGGGAGCTGTTTTTT.

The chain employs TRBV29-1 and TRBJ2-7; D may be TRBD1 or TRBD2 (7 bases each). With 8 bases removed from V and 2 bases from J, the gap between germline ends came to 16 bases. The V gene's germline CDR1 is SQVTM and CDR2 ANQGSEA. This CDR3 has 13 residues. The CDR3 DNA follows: TGCAGCACCCGACAGGGAGGGACCTACGAGCAGTACTTC. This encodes CSTRQGGTYEQYF.

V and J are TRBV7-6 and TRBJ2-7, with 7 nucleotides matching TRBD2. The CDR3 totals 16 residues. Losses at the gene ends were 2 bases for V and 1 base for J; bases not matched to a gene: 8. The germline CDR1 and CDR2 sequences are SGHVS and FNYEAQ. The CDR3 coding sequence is TGTGCCAGCAGCTTATACCCAGCGGGAAGGTCCTACGAGCAGTACTTC. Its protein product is CASSLYPAGRSYEQYF. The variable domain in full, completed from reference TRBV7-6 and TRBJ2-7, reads GAGVSQSPRYKVTKRGQDVALRCDPISGHVSLYWYRQALGQGPEFLTYFNYEAQQDKSGLPNDRFSAERPEGSISTLTIQRTEQRDSAMYRCASSLYPAGRSYEQYFGPGTRLTVT.

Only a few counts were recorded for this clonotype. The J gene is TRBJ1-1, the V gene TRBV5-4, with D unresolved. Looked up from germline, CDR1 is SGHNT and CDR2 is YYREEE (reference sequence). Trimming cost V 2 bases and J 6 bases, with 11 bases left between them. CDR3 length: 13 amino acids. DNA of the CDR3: TGTGCCAGCAGCTTAAATTTACGCTCTGAAGCTTTCTTT. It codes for CASSLNLRSEAFF. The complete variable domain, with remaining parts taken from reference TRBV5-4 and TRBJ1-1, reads ETGVTQSPTHLIKTRGQQVTLRCSSQSGHNTVSWYQQALGQGPQFIFQYYREEENGRGNFPPRFSGLQFPNYSSELNVNALELDDSALYLCASSLNLRSEAFFGQGTRLTVV.

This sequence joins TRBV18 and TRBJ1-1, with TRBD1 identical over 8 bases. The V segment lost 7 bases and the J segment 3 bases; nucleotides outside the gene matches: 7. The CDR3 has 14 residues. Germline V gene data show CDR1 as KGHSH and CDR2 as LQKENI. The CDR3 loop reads CASLRQGIYTEAFF. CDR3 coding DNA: TGTGCCAGCTTACGACAGGGGATTTACACTGAAGCTTTCTTT.